What follows describes a single TCR beta chain. CDR1 is LNHDA, CDR2 SQIVND, per germline (reference sequence). V lost 5 bases and J 0 bases, leaving 17 bases between the germline ends. The CDR3 is 17 amino acids. This sample is part of a study of blood T cell repertoires in COVID-19. The assay was immunoSEQ multiplex PCR, and TCRdb's table has in-frame clones only and misses some. This sample has 91,000 or so clones, with approximately 86% found just once. Sequencing was done on a sample of peripheral blood. This rearrangement joins TRBV19 to TRBJ1-3; no reliable D call. This TCR was sampled from a woman aged 60-75 years in a cohort sampled during active or convalescent COVID-19. CDR3 loop: CASSGRTRRFSGNTIYF. Written as DNA, the CDR3 is TGTGCCAGTAGTGGCAGAACAAGGCGGTTCTCTGGAAACACCATATATTTT.